This T cell receptor (beta chain) was observed in a study of HIV-infected patients and healthy controls (dated by TCRdb to between 2013 and 2015). Looking at the study overall: CD4 counts were modestly but significantly increased in about 85% of the 16 patients after three months of therapy, but they remained below normal ranges. The study tested whether deep TCR repertoire sequencing of HIV patients' small blood samples could capture immune perturbation and reconstitution. Patients exhibited no overall T-cell lymphocytopenia, and total CDR3 counts per chain were not significantly different from those of controls. No consistent shift in CD8 counts was seen during early therapy, whereas a slight rise was seen in the CD4:CD8 ratio. Viral load became undetectable in about 65% of the 16 patients by the second bleed and in all patients after a further year of therapy. General study outcomes and caveats: Healthy control repertoires showed roughly threefold more distinct CDR3s and higher Shannon diversity than untreated HIV+ repertoires. Donor HLA types were not determined in the study. Pairing of alpha and beta chains was not determined in the samples. The apparent post-therapy recovery of the Gini index in HIV-infected patients was not reproduced in size-matched repertoire data. Alpha-chain CDR3s from MAIT cells appeared at high frequency in healthy controls but were severely depleted in HIV+ repertoires. Eight alpha and eight beta V genes showed significantly different mean usage between HIV-infected patients and controls. Oligoclonality may be reflected in the significantly higher mean Gini indices of HIV-infected repertoires compared with controls. Most CMV-associated CDR3s became more frequent during therapy, although their change was not significant, whereas HIV-associated CDR3s showed a significant decrease in frequency. Using whole blood restricted sequencing depth and prevented separating the dynamics of distinct T-cell subpopulations. Only sixteen HIV-infected individuals were processed, which the authors considered a major limit on how widely the findings apply. Comparisons were complicated by unequal numbers of distinct sequences between patients and controls, and rare events from HIV-infected data were overweighted by size-matching. More CDR3s were shared between individuals among healthy controls than among HIV+ patients, as measured by Jaccard index and by the count of highly shared sequences. Slight age and sex profile differences between the study cohorts did not explain the observed diversity differences.

Whole blood was used without cell fractionation, so all unsorted peripheral T cells were reflected in the repertoire. For RNA extraction, 2.5 to 3 ml of peripheral blood was drawn into Tempus tubes. HIV-infected adults not yet given antiretroviral therapy and scheduled to start treatment were recruited, and the first sixteen eligible patients underwent processing. Patients with febrile or AIDS-related illness, tumors, hepatitis B or C coinfection, immunomodulatory therapy, recent vaccination or treatment interruptions were excluded from enrollment. The TURBO-DNase kit was used to remove leftover genomic DNA, and GLOBINclear was used to deplete globin mRNA. Pretreatment blood from HIV-infected patients was collected just before antiretroviral therapy was started. Roughly 0.55 ug RNA was reverse transcribed with SuperScript III using primers against the alpha and beta constant regions. Separate alpha and beta chain libraries were made by chain-specific third strand synthesis with multiplexing indices. The protocol used a single primer pair to amplify all rearrangements within a chain, which avoided primer bias, and attached molecular barcodes to each cDNA molecule. The SP2 sequencing primer site and a random hexamer were carried on a 5' RACE adapter, to which purified cDNA was joined by T4 RNA Ligase 1. With slow temperature ramps used to favor optimal annealing, second strand synthesis was primed from the SP2 site with Phusion polymerase. The 12-nucleotide barcode on each molecule comprised two random hexamer sequences, both introduced before amplification and concatenated. P5 and P7 adapter elements plus a second index were added in a short first PCR, which was followed by an approximately 20-cycle amplification PCR with P5s and P7 primers. The libraries went through about 27 PCR cycles in total, were quantified on a Qubit, were sized on a Bioanalyzer, and were diluted to approximately 3.6 nM. Sequencing of the normalized libraries was done on an Illumina MiSeq using 2 x 250 paired-end kits. MinElute columns were the means by which the reverse transcription reactions were cleaned up, and the reactions were eluted into roughly 9.4 ul Tris-Cl. A 1:1 ratio of AMPure XP beads was used to clean the adapter ligations after they had run for roughly 25 hours at 16 degrees C. The paper's processing steps were these. A modified Decombinator processed the demultiplexed FASTQ files and output V, J, insert and barcode information. Sequences that shared a barcode but differed from the dominant sequence were treated as errors and discarded, and barcodes were clustered at Levenshtein distance 3 and counted to estimate the original cDNA molecules. The R packages ineq, vegan, igraph and RCytoscape were used for downstream analyses, with IMGT nomenclature and CDR3 definitions applied. V gene usage was calculated across distinct sequences, with every TCR tallied a single time to avoid skew from clonal expansion. Whenever two unique CDR3 amino acid sequences within a donor differed by a single Levenshtein edit, similarity networks linked them. Published HIV-specific CDR3s (around 85 alpha, approximately 660 beta) and CMV-specific CDR3s (around twelve alpha, roughly 250 beta) were assembled and queried against the repertoires. It was shown by random subsampling to size-matched repertoires that the decreased diversity of patients was not caused by their lower sequence numbers. The raw public data were reprocessed by TCRdb itself: fastp quality trimming at Q25, MiXCR clonotype calling, in-frame beta chains only. Each record represents a unique CDR3 protein, reported with the most common genes and DNA among its rows. Here the V and J calls rest on TCRdb's processing, not on the authors' analysis. For this sample there are some 9,600 distinct CDR3 sequences; about 10% appear just once. The leading ten clones occupy about 18% of the sample.

From the cysteine up to the phenylalanine, the CDR3 has a length of 17 residues. Only the CDR3 region is kept as DNA, spanning 51 bases read in frame from base 1. From the germline V gene (reference sequence), CDR1 is GTSNPN and CDR2 is SVGIG. V and J are truncated by 2 bases and 2 bases respectively, leaving an intervening sequence of 16 bases. This clonotype has a handful of counts. Its antigen remains unidentified. There are no base qualities to consult, and no much larger clone falls within one base. This specimen consisted of blood, obtained before antiretroviral therapy. The clonotype comes from an adult with HIV infection. Here the chain combines TRBV30 and TRBJ2-6, and perhaps TRBD2 as D gene, on 7 matching bases. Read as DNA, the sequence is TGTGCCTGGAGTCGGGGGCCAGGGAGGGCTGGGGCCAACGTCCTGACTTTC. This encodes CAWSRGPGRAGANVLTF. The reference TRBV30 and TRBJ2-6 proteins fill in what lies around the CDR3, so the full variable domain reads SQTIHQWPATLVQPVGSPLSLECTVEGTSNPNLYWYRQAAGRGLQLLFYSVGIGQISSEVPQNLSASRPQDRQFILSSKKLLLSDSGFYLCAWSRGPGRAGANVLTFGAGSRLTVL.